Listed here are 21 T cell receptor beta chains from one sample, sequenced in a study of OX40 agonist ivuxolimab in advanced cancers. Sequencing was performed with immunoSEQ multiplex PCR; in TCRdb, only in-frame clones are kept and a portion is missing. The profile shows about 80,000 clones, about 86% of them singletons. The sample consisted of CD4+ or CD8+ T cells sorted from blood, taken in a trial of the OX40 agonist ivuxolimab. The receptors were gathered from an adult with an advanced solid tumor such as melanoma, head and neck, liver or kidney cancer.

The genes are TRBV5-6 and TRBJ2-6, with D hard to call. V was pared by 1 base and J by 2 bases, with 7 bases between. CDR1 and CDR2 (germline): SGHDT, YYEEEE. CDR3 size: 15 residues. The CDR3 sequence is CASSLRGAGANVLTF. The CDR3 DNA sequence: TGTGCCAGCAGCTTGCGAGGTGCTGGGGCCAACGTCCTGACTTTC. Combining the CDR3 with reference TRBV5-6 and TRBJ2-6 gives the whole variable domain DAGVTQSPTHLIKTRGQQVTLRCSPKSGHDTVSWYQQALGQGPQFIFQYYEEEERQRGNFPDRFSGHQFPNYSSELNVNALLLGDSALYLCASSLRGAGANVLTFGAGSRLTVL.

The CDR3 DNA reads as TGTGCCAGTAGTATATCCGGGACCTCACAAGAGACCCAGTACTTC. The encoded protein is CASSISGTSQETQYF. The chain is built from TRBV19 and TRBJ2-5; D may be TRBD1 or TRBD2 (5 bases each). The CDR3 totals 15 residues. The ends were cut back, 2 bases at V and 2 bases at J, with 12 bases in the middle. CDR1 and CDR2 from the germline V gene are LNHDA and SQIVND (reference sequence).

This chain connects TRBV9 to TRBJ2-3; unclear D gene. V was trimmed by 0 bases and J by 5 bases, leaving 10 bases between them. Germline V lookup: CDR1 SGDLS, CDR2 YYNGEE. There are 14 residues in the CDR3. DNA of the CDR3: TGTGCCAGCAGCGTAGCCCCGGACCGAGATACGCAGTATTTT. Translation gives CASSVAPDRDTQYF.

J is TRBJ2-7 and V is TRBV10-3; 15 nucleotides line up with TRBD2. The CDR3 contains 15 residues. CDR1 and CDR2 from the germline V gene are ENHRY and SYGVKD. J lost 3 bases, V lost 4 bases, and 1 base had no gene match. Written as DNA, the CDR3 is TGTGCCATCAGTGGGGGACTAGCGGGGGGCTACGAGCAGTACTTC. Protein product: CAISGGLAGGYEQYF.

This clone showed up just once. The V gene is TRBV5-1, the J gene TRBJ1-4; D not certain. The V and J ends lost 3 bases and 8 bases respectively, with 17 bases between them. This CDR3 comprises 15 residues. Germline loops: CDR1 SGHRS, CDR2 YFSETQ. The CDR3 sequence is CASSSSQALGEKLFF. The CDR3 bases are TGCGCCAGCAGCTCATCCCAGGCTTTAGGGGAAAAACTGTTTTTT.

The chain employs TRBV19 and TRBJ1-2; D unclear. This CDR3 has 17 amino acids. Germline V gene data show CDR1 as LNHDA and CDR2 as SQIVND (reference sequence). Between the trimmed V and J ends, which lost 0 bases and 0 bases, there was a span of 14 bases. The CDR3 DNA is TGTGCCAGTAGTATAGATGGGAGCCAATCGTCTAACTATGGCTACACCTTC. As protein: CASSIDGSQSSNYGYTF.

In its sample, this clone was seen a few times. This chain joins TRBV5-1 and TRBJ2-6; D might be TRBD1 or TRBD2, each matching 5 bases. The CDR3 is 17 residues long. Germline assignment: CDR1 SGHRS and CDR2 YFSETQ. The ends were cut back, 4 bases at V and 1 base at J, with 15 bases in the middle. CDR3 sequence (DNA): TGCGCCAGCAGCGGGGGACCGCGGAGTTCTGGGGCCAACGTCCTGACTTTC. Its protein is CASSGGPRSSGANVLTF.

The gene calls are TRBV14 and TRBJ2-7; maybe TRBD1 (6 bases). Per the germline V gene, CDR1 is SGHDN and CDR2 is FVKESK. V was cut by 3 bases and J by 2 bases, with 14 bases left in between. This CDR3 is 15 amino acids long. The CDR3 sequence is CASSQDPDSAYEQYF. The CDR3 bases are TGTGCCAGCAGCCAGGATCCGGACAGCGCCTACGAGCAGTACTTC.

The CDR3 reads CASSLARGVTDTQYF. In nucleotides, the CDR3 is TGTGCCAGCAGCTTGGCCAGGGGGGTCACAGATACGCAGTATTTT. The chain carries TRBV5-4 and TRBJ2-3; D may be TRBD1 (7 bases). The CDR3 covers 15 residues. Germline CDR1 and CDR2: SGHNT and YYREEE (reference sequence). V lost 0 bases and J 2 bases, leaving 10 bases between the germline ends.

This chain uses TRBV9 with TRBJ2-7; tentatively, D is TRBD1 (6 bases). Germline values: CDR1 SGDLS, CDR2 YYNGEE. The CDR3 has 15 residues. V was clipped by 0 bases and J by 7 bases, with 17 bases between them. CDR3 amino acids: CASSVAVRGAGEQYF. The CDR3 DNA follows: TGTGCCAGCAGCGTAGCCGTCAGGGGAGCAGGAGAGCAGTACTTC.

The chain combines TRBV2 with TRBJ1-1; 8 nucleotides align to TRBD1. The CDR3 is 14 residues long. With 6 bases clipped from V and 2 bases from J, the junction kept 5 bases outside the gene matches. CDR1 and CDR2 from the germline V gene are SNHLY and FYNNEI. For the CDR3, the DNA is TGTGCCAGCAGAGCAGGGGGCACCAACACTGAAGCTTTCTTT. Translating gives CASRAGGTNTEAFF.

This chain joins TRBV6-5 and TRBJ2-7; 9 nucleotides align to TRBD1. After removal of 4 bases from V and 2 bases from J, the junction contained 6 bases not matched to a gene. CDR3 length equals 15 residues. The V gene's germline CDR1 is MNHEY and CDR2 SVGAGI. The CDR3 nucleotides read TGTGCCAGCAGTTCGAACAGGGGGCGGACCTACGAGCAGTACTTC. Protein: CASSSNRGRTYEQYF.

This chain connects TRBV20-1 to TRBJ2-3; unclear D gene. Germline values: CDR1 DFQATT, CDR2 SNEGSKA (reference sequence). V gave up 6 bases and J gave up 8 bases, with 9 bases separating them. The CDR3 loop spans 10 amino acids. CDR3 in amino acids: CSALLGTQYF. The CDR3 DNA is TGCAGTGCACTTCTCGGTACGCAGTATTTT.

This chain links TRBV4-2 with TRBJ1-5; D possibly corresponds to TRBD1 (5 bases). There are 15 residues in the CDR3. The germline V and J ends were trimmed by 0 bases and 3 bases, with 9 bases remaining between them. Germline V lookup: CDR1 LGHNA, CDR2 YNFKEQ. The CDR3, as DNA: TGTGCCAGCAGCCAAGAAGAACAGGTCAATCAGCCCCAGCATTTT. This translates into CASSQEEQVNQPQHF.

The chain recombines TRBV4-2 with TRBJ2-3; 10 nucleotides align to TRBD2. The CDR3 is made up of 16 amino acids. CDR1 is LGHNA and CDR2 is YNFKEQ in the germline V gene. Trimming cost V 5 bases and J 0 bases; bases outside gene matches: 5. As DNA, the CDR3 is TGTGCCAGCAGCTTTACTAGCGGGATGAGCACAGATACGCAGTATTTT. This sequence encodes CASSFTSGMSTDTQYF.

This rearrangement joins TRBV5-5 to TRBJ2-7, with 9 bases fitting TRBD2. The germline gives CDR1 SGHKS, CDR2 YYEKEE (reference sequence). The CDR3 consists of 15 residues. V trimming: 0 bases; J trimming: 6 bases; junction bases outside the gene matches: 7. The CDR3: CASSLVSGGPSEQYF. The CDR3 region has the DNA TGTGCCAGCAGCTTGGTTAGCGGGGGCCCCTCCGAGCAGTACTTC.

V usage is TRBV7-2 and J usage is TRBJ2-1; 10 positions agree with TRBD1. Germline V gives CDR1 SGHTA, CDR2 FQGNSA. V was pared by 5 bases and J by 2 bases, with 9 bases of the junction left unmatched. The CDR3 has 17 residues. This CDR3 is CASSLTGTGATYNEQFF. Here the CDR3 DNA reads TGTGCCAGCAGCCTAACCGGGACAGGGGCAACCTACAATGAGCAGTTCTTC.

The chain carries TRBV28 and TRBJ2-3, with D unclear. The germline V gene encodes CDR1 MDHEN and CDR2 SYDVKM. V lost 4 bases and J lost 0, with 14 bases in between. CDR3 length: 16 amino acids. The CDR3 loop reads CASSSFEGRSTDTQYF. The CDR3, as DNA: TGTGCCAGCAGTTCCTTCGAAGGCCGAAGCACAGATACGCAGTATTTT. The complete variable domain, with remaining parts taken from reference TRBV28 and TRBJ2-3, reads DVKVTQSSRYLVKRTGEKVFLECVQDMDHENMFWYRQDPGLGLRLIYFSYDVKMKEKGDIPEGYSVSREKKERFSLILESASTNQTSMYLCASSSFEGRSTDTQYFGPGTRLTVL.

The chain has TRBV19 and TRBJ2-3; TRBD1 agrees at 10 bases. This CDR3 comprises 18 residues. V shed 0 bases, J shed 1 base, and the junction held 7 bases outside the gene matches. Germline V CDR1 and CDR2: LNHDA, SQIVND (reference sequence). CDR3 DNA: TGTGCCAGTAGTATAGACCGGGACGGGACAGGGGGCACAGATACGCAGTATTTT. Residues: CASSIDRDGTGGTDTQYF.

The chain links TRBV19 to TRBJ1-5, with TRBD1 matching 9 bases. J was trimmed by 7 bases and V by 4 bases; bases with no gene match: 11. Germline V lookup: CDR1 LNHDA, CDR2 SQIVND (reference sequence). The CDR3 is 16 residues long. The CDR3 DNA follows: TGTGCCAGTAGTAAAACAGGGGGCGCAAGTGGACAGCCCCAGCATTTT. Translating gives CASSKTGGASGQPQHF.

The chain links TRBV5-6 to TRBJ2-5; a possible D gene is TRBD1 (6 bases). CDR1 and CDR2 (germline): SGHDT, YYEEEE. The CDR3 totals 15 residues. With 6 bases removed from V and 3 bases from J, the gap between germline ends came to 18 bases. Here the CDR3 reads CASTPTKKGEETQYF. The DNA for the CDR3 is TGTGCCAGCACCCCGACGAAGAAGGGGGAAGAGACCCAGTACTTC. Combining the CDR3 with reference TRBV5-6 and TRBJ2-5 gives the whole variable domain DAGVTQSPTHLIKTRGQQVTLRCSPKSGHDTVSWYQQALGQGPQFIFQYYEEEERQRGNFPDRFSGHQFPNYSSELNVNALLLGDSALYLCASTPTKKGEETQYFGPGTRLLVL.